This TCR beta chain appears in the sequencing data of a study of cytomegalovirus exposure and HLA in healthy donors. Germline V lookup: CDR1 LNHDA, CDR2 SQIVND (reference sequence). Trimming left V 4 bases short and J 4 bases short, with 8 bases between. The CDR3 length is 13 residues. Researchers ran the PCR with 60 Vbeta and 13 Jbeta primers. Assay: immunoSEQ multiplex PCR; the TCRdb copy retains only in-frame clones and omits some. The sample has under 150,000 clones, approximately 82% seen once. This sequence was found in a boy aged 2-15 years in good health and CMV-seronegative. The chain recombines TRBV19 with TRBJ1-3, with D perhaps matching TRBD1 (5 bases). Sequencing was carried out using PBMCs. CDR3 DNA sequence: TGTGCCAGTAGTACGTGGACAGGAAACACCATATATTTT. It encodes CASSTWTGNTIYF. Supplemented by reference TRBV19 and TRBJ1-3, the full variable domain reads DGGITQSPKYLFRKEGQNVTLSCEQNLNHDAMYWYRQDPGQGLRLIYYSQIVNDFQKGDIAEGYSVSREKKESFPLTVTSAQKNPTAFYLCASSTWTGNTIYFGEGSWLTVV.